This TCR beta chain was identified in a study of blood T cell repertoires in COVID-19. Turning to the study itself: The study drew acute and convalescent COVID-19 samples from the United States, Italy and Spain. From T cells, B-cell-depleted T cells, or PBMCs came the material, which was cDNA or gDNA.

Authors' methods: The assay estimated nucleated cells by amplifying reference gene primers. The assay was immunoSEQ multiplex PCR, and TCRdb's table has in-frame clones only and misses some. From that table come the V and J calls and clone size; the DNA was used to work out D and trimming. The sample yields around 130,000 clones, around four fifths seen once. This CDR3 region has 16 residues. Germline loops: CDR1 SGHVS, CDR2 FNYEAQ. Trimming took 5 bases from V and 0 from J, leaving 14 bases between them. The chain recombines TRBV7-6 with TRBJ1-3; maybe TRBD1 (6 bases). The sequenced sample consisted of peripheral blood. The sequence came from a man aged 60-69 years with active or convalescent COVID-19. This chain's CDR3 is CASSPGHSNSGNTIYF. In nucleotides, the CDR3 is TGTGCCAGCAGCCCGGGACACTCGAACTCTGGAAACACCATATATTTT.